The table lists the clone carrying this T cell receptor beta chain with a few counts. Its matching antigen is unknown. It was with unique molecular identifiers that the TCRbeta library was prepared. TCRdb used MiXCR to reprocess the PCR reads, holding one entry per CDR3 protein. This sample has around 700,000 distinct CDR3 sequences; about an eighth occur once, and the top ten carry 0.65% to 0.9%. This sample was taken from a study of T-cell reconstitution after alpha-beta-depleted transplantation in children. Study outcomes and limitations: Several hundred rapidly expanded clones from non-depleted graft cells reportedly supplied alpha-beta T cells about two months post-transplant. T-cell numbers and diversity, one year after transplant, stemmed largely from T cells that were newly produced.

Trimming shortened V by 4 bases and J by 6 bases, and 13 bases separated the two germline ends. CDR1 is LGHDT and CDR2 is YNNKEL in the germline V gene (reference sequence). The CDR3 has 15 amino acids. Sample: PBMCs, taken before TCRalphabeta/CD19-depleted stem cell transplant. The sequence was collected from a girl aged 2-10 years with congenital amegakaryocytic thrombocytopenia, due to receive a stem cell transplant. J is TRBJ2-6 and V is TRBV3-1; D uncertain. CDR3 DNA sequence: TGTGCCAGCAGCCCCGTGGGGAAGGCGGCCAACGTCCTGACTTTC. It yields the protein CASSPVGKAANVLTF. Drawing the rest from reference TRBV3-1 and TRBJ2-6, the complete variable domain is DTAVSQTPKYLVTQMGNDKSIKCEQNLGHDTMYWYKQDSKKFLKIMFSYNNKELIINETVPNRFSPKSPDKAHLNLHINSLELGDSAVYFCASSPVGKAANVLTFGAGSRLTVL.